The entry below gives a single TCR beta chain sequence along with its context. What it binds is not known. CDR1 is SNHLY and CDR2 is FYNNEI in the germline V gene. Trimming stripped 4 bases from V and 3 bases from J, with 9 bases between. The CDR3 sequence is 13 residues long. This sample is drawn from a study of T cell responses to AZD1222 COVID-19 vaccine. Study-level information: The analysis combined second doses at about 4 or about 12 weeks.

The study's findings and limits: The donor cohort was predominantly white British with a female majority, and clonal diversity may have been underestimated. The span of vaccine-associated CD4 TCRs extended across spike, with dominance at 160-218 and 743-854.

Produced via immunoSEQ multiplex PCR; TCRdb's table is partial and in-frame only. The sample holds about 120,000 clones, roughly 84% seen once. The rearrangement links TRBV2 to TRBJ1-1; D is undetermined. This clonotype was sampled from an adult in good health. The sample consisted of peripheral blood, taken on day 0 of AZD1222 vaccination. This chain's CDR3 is CASSAPQDTEAFF. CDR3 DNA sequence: TGTGCCAGCAGTGCCCCCCAAGACACTGAAGCTTTCTTT.